This TCR beta chain derives from a study of long-term antiretroviral therapy in people with HIV. Study in general: By about a decade, the earliest samples predate the 2015 immediate-ART recommendation.

With 3 bases removed from V and 2 bases from J, the gap between germline ends came to 7 bases. The CDR3 has 13 amino acids. Germline V gene data show CDR1 as SEHNR and CDR2 as FQNEAQ (reference sequence). Running of the v3.0 immunoSEQ assay took place at survey level. TCRdb's table, derived via immunoSEQ multiplex PCR, lists solely in-frame clones and lacks some. The sample has over 15,000 clones; roughly 84% are singletons. Turning to this clone: Its antigen is undetermined.

Notes on the study in general: Records did not include ART adherence, viral resistance or therapy changes.

The receptor was isolated from a woman aged 35 to 49 with HIV. The sequences come from unsorted PBMCs, collected 0.5 years after starting antiretroviral therapy. The rearrangement joins TRBV7-9 to TRBJ1-2; TRBD1 might be the D (5 bases). The CDR3 region has the DNA TGTGCCAGCAGCTTTTCAGGGAACTATGGCTACACCTTC. Translating it yields CASSFSGNYGYTF. Full variable domain (remainder filled in from reference TRBV7-9 and TRBJ1-2): DTGVSQNPRHKITKRGQNVTFRCDPISEHNRLYWYRQTLGQGPEFLTYFQNEAQLEKSRLLSDRFSAERPKGSFSTLEIQRTEQGDSAMYLCASSFSGNYGYTFGSGTRLTVV.